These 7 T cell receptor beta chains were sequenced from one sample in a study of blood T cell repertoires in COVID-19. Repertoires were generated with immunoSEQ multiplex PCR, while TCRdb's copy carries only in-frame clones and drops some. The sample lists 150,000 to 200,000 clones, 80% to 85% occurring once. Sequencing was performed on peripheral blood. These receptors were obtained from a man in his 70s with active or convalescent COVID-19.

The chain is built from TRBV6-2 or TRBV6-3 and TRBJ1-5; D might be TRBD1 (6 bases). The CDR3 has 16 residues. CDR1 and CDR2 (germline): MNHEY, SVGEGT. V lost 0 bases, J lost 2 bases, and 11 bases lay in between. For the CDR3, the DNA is TGTGCCAGCAGTTACTCCCCGGACAGCCGCAATCAGCCCCAGCATTTT. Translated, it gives CASSYSPDSRNQPQHF.

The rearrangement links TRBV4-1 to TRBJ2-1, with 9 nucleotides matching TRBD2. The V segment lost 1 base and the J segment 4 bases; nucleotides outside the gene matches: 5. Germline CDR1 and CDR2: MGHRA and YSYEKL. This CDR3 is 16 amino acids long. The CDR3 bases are TGCGCCAGCAGCCAAGGCGGGGGGGCCGTTTACAATGAGCAGTTCTTC. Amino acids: CASSQGGGAVYNEQFF.

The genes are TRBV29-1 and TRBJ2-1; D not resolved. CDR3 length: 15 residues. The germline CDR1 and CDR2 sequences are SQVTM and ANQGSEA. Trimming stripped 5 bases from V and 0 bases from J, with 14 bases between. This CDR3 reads CSVLPHLSSYNEQFF. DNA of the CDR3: TGCAGCGTTCTTCCCCACTTGAGCTCCTACAATGAGCAGTTCTTC.

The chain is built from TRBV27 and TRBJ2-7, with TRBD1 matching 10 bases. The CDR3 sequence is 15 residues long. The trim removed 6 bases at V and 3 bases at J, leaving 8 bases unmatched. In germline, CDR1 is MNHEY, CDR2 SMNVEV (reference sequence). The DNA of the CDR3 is TGTGCCAGCAGCGAACCCGGGACAGGGGACTACGAGCAGTACTTC. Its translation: CASSEPGTGDYEQYF.

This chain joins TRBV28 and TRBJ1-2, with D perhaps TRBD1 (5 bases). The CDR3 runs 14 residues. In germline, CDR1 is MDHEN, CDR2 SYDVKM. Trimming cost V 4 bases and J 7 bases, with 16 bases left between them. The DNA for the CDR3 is TGTGCCAGCAGTTACGGACGGGGGGATTTTGGCTACACCTTC. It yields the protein CASSYGRGDFGYTF.

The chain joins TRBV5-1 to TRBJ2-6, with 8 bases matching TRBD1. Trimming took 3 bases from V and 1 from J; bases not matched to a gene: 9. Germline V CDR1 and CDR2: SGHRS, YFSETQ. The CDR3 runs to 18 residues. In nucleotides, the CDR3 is TGCGCCAGCAGCTGGTTAGGACAGGGTAATTCTGGGGCCAACGTCCTGACTTTC. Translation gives CASSWLGQGNSGANVLTF.

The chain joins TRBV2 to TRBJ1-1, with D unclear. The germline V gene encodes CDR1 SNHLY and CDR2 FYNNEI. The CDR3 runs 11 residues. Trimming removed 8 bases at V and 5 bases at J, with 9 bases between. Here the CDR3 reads CASGLGTEAFF. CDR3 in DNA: TGTGCCAGCGGACTCGGGACTGAAGCTTTCTTT.